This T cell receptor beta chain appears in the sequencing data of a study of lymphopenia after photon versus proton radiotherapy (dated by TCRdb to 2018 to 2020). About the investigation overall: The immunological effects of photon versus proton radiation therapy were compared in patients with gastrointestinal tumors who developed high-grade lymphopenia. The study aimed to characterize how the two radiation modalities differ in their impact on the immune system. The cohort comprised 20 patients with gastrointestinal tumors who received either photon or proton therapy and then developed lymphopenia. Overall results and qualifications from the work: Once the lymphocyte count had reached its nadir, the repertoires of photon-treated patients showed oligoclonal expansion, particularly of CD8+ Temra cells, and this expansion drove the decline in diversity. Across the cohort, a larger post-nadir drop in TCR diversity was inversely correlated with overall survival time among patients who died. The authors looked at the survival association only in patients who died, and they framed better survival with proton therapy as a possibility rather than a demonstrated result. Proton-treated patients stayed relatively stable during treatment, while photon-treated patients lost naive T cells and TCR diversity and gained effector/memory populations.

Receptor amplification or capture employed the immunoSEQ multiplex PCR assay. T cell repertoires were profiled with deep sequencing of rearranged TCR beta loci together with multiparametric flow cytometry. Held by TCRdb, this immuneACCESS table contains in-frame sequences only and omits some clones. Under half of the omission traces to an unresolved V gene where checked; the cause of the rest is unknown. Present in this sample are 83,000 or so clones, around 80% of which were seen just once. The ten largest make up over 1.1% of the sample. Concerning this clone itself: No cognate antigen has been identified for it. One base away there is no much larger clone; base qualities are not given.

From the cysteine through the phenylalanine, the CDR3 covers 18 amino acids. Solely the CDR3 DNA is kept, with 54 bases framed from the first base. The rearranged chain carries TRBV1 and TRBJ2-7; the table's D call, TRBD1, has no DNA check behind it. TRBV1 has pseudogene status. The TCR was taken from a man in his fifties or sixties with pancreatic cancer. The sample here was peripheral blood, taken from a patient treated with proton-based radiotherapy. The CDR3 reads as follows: CTSSQKRDKLTSSYEQYF. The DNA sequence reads TGCACCAGCAGCCAGAAAAGGGACAAACTAACGAGCTCCTACGAGCAGTACTTC.